A selection of T cell receptor beta chains follows, all from one sample in a study of blood T cell repertoires in COVID-19. Clones were sequenced by immunoSEQ multiplex PCR, and TCRdb holds only the in-frame ones, with some missing. The sample lists under 300,000 clones; approximately 86% were seen once. Specimen: peripheral blood. The receptor set was obtained from a woman in her seventies with COVID-19, enrolled during active disease. The CDR3 runs from the conserved cysteine through the conserved F or W. D genes are given only for firm matches. Expanded clones get a size class; other rows say once, few or many, or leave the size out.

J | D | size | V | DNA | CDR3
TRBJ1-5 | TRBD1 | few | TRBV7-8 | TGTGCCAGCAGCTTAGCAGGGGGCCCCAGCAATCAGCCCCAGCATTTT | CASSLAGGPSNQPQHF
TRBJ1-4 | NA | once | TRBV19 | TGTGCCAGTAGTCCCCGGCAGGGGCCTAATGAAAAACTGTTTTTT | CASSPRQGPNEKLFF
TRBJ2-3 | TRBD2 | NA | TRBV7-3 | TGTGCCAGCAGCTTGGGACTAGCGGGGAGCACAGATACGCAGTATTTT | CASSLGLAGSTDTQYF
TRBJ1-2 | NA | NA | TRBV19 | TGTGCCAGTACCCGGTCGTTGGCTAACTATGGCTACACCTTC | CASTRSLANYGYTF
TRBJ2-5 | NA | NA | TRBV18 | TGTGCCAGCTCACCCGGTCCGACAGAGTACCAAGAGACCCAGTACTTC | CASSPGPTEYQETQYF
TRBJ2-7 | TRBD2 | NA | TRBV18 | TGTGCCAGCTCCAGCGAGCGGGAGAGCTCCTACGAGCAGTACTTC | CASSSERESSYEQYF
TRBJ2-1 | NA | NA | TRBV14 | TGTGCCAGCAGCCCCCGTTCCAATGAGCAGTTCTTC | CASSPRSNEQFF
TRBJ1-5 | NA | NA | TRBV6-2/TRBV6-3 | TGTGCCAGCAGTTATGGAGGGAGCAATCAGCCCCAGCATTTT | CASSYGGSNQPQHF
TRBJ2-5 | NA | NA | TRBV15 | TGTGCCACCAGCAGAGTACCAGAAGAGACCCAGTACTTC | CATSRVPEETQYF
TRBJ2-5 | TRBD1 | many | TRBV7-9 | TGTGCCAGCAGCTTAGCGGACAGGGAAGAGACCCAGTACTTC | CASSLADREETQYF
TRBJ2-7 | TRBD1 | NA | TRBV5-5 | TGTGCCAGCAGCTTGGAGACAGGGTACAACGAGCAGTACTTC | CASSLETGYNEQYF
TRBJ1-6 | NA | once | TRBV24-1 | TGTGCCACCAGTGATTTGTGGAGCTCCTATAATTCACCCCTCCACTTT | CATSDLWSSYNSPLHF
TRBJ1-2 | NA | NA | TRBV30 | TGTGCCTGGATCCGAGGGGGATTTAACTATGGCTACACCTTC | CAWIRGGFNYGYTF
TRBJ2-5 | TRBD1 | NA | TRBV5-1 | TGCGCCAGCAGCACCAGGGGGACCCAAGAGACCCAGTACTTC | CASSTRGTQETQYF
TRBJ2-6 | NA | once | TRBV7-9 | TGTGCCAGCAAACTAGATGGGGCCAACGTCCTGACTTTC | CASKLDGANVLTF
TRBJ2-4 | TRBD1 | NA | TRBV7-2 | TGTGCCAGCAGCTTAGGAGGGGCAGGGGGCAAGGACATTCAGTACTTC | CASSLGGAGGKDIQYF
TRBJ2-7 | TRBD2 | NA | TRBV12-3/TRBV12-4 | TGTGCCAGCAGTCTTAGCGGGGATCACCGTTTC | CASSLSGDHRF
TRBJ1-2 | TRBD1 | once | TRBV24-1 | TGTGCCACCAGTGATAGCAGGGGGCTATATTATGGCTACACCTTC | CATSDSRGLYYGYTF
TRBJ1-2 | TRBD1 | NA | TRBV7-2 | TGTGCCAGCAGCTTAGAGGGACAGGCACAAAGTGGGTATGGCTACACCTTC | CASSLEGQAQSGYGYTF
TRBJ2-1 | NA | NA | TRBV27 | TGTGCCAGCAGTCTCACAGGGCGTGGTGAGCAGTTCTTC | CASSLTGRGEQFF
TRBJ1-5 | NA | NA | TRBV2 | TGTGCCAGCAGGCTGACAGGAGTAGGCAATCAGCCCCAGCATTTT | CASRLTGVGNQPQHF
TRBJ2-5 | TRBD2 | NA | TRBV14 | TGTGCCAGCAGCCTTGGACTAGCTACCGGGCGCCAAGAGACCCAGTACTTC | CASSLGLATGRQETQYF
TRBJ1-2 | TRBD1 | NA | TRBV6-5 | TGTGCCAGCCGACAGGGGAACTATGGCTACACCTTC | CASRQGNYGYTF
TRBJ1-1 | NA | NA | TRBV6-1 | TGTGCCAGCAGTGAAAATGAGGGCACTGAAGCTTTCTTT | CASSENEGTEAFF
TRBJ1-1 | NA | NA | TRBV7-9 | TGTGCCAGCAGCGCCAAGCGGGAAACTGAAGCTTTCTTT | CASSAKRETEAFF
TRBJ2-7 | TRBD1 | few | TRBV27 | TGTGCCAGCAGTTTAGGGACAGGCTACGAGCAGTACTTC | CASSLGTGYEQYF
TRBJ1-2 | TRBD1 | NA | TRBV24-1 | TGTGCCACCAGTGAAGGACAGGCTCAAGGCTACACCTTC | CATSEGQAQGYTF
TRBJ2-7 | NA | NA | TRBV19 | TGTGCCAGTAGTATAAGGGACGGGACTGTATACGAGCAGTACTTC | CASSIRDGTVYEQYF
TRBJ1-4 | NA | NA | TRBV15 | TGTGCCACCAGCAGCTCTCAGGGGAATGAAAAACTGTTTTTT | CATSSSQGNEKLFF
TRBJ2-1 | NA | NA | TRBV3-1/TRBV3-2 | TGTGCCAGCAGCCAGTCTAGCAATGAGCAGTTCTTC | CASSQSSNEQFF
TRBJ2-1 | TRBD1 | NA | TRBV2 | TGTGCCACATCTGGACAGGGAAGAAATGAGCAGTTCTTC | CATSGQGRNEQFF
TRBJ1-1 | NA | NA | TRBV29-1 | TGCAGCGTTCAACAGGATATGAACACTGAAGCTTTCTTT | CSVQQDMNTEAFF
TRBJ2-1 | NA | NA | TRBV24-1 | TGTGCCACCAGTGATTTCAGGTACAATGAGCAGTTCTTC | CATSDFRYNEQFF
TRBJ2-3 | NA | NA | TRBV3-1/TRBV3-2 | TGTGCCAGCAGCCTGACGCGGGACTCAGGTACGCAGTATTTT | CASSLTRDSGTQYF
TRBJ2-2 | NA | once | TRBV7-9 | TGTGCCAGCAGCTTACGGTTGGGGGCTTGGTCCGGGGAGCTGTTTTTT | CASSLRLGAWSGELFF
TRBJ1-2 | NA | NA | TRBV5-4 | TGTGCCAGCAAACCCCCAGGGAACTATGGCTACACCTTC | CASKPPGNYGYTF
TRBJ1-5 | NA | NA | TRBV2 | TGTGCCAGCAAATCTCTCCAGGGCAACAATCAGCCCCAGCATTTT | CASKSLQGNNQPQHF
TRBJ2-7 | NA | NA | TRBV6-5 | TGTGCCAGCAGTTACTCGATTTCGGTGCGCTCCTACGAGCAGTACTTC | CASSYSISVRSYEQYF
TRBJ2-7 | TRBD1 | few | TRBV2 | TGTGCCAGCAGACCGACAGGGGGGGAGACCTACGAGCAGTACTTC | CASRPTGGETYEQYF
TRBJ1-2 | TRBD1 | NA | TRBV3-1/TRBV3-2 | TGTGCCAGCAGCTATACAGGGGGGGAAGGCTACACCTTC | CASSYTGGEGYTF
TRBJ1-6 | TRBD1 | NA | TRBV24-1 | TGTGCCACCCCTAAGACAGGGCATAATTCACCCCTCCACTTT | CATPKTGHNSPLHF
TRBJ2-2 | TRBD2 | NA | TRBV18 | TGTGCCAGCTCACCGCAGCGGGGGACAAGTGGGGCCGGGGAGCTGTTTTTT | CASSPQRGTSGAGELFF
TRBJ1-1 | TRBD1 | once | TRBV28 | TGTGCCAGCAGTTTAAGGACAGGGGGGAACACTGAAGCTTTCTTT | CASSLRTGGNTEAFF
TRBJ1-1 | NA | NA | TRBV21-1 | TGTGCCAGCAGCAACGCCGACAGTCAACACACTGAAGCTTTCTTT | CASSNADSQHTEAFF
TRBJ2-2 | NA | NA | TRBV5-1 | TGCGCCAGCAGCGTCCGGGAGTTAGCGTCCGGGGAGCTGTTTTTT | CASSVRELASGELFF
TRBJ2-7 | NA | NA | TRBV21-1 | TGTGCCCAGGGGGGGACAGGGGAGGACGAGCAGTACTTC | CAQGGTGEDEQYF
TRBJ2-1 | TRBD1 | once | TRBV11-2 | TGTGCCAGCAGCTTTGACAGGGGGGATGAGCAGTTCTTC | CASSFDRGDEQFF
TRBJ2-1 | NA | NA | TRBV6-5 | TGTGCCAGCAGTTACGGGGGGGCGGGAGTCAATGAGCAGTTCTTC | CASSYGGAGVNEQFF
TRBJ1-2 | NA | NA | TRBV3-1/TRBV3-2 | TGTGCCAGCAGCCTTTCTCTCGACTGGGACTATGGCTACACCTTC | CASSLSLDWDYGYTF
TRBJ1-1 | NA | NA | TRBV19 | TGTGCCAGTCGCTTACAGTTGAACACTGAAGCTTTCTTT | CASRLQLNTEAFF
TRBJ1-5 | NA | NA | TRBV6-2/TRBV6-3 | TGTGCCAGCAGTCAGACAGGACTGAGCAATCAGCCCCAGCATTTT | CASSQTGLSNQPQHF
TRBJ1-2 | NA | NA | TRBV7-3 | TGTGCCAGCAGCCCCCAGGGCCAGTATGGCTACACCTTC | CASSPQGQYGYTF